A selection of T cell receptor beta chains follows, all from one sample in a study of tumor and adjacent non-tumor tissue in lung cancer. TCRdb independently ran MiXCR on the multiplex PCR reads; one entry per CDR3 protein. The sample has about 110,000 distinct CDR3 sequences; roughly 77% are singletons. The sequencing input was lung tumor tissue. The receptors originated from a woman aged 60-75 years with non-small cell lung cancer. Each CDR3 is given with its conserved first and last residue. Each record gives: D gene, clone size, V gene, J gene, CDR3 length, CDR3 protein, CDR3 DNA. D genes are given only for firm matches. For some rows the clone size is stated as once, few or many, or as a class when expanded; others skip it.

TRBD2	once	TRBV20-1	TRBJ2-7	13	CSARGGGLYEHYF	TGCAGTGCTAGAGGCGGGGGGCTCTACGAACATTACTTC
NA	NA	TRBV11-2	TRBJ2-7	12	CASSLSDYVQYF	TGTGCCAGCAGCTTATCTGACTACGTGCAGTACTTC
NA	NA	TRBV6-5	TRBJ2-1	16	CASSYYVGQGADEQFF	NA
NA	NA	TRBV12-3/TRBV12-4	TRBJ1-6	17	CASNLGWIGSYNSPLHF	TGTGCCAGCAATTTGGGGTGGATAGGCTCCTATAATTCACCCCTCCACTTT
NA	NA	TRBV4-3	TRBJ1-2	16	CASSQDLARTYYGYTF	TGCGCCAGCAGCCAGGATTTAGCTCGGACGTACTATGGCTACACCTTC
NA	NA	TRBV6-2/TRBV6-3	TRBJ2-4	13	CASSYDVQNIGYF	TGTGCCAGCAGTTACGATGTTCAAAACATTGGGTACTTC
NA	once	TRBV20-1	TRBJ2-1	16	CNARHGLHYSYNEQFF	TGCAATGCTAGACACGGGCTTCACTACTCCTACAATGAGCAGTTCTTC
NA	NA	TRBV28	TRBJ2-7	14	CASSETGLLYEQYF	TGTGCCAGCAGTGAGACAGGCCTTCTCTACGAGCAGTACTTC
NA	once	TRBV28	TRBJ2-3	11	CASSRTDTHYF	TGTGCCAGCAGTCGCACGGATACGCATTATTTT
NA	NA	TRBV28	TRBJ1-4	15	CASSTTGLGREKLFF	TGTGCCAGCAGTACTACAGGGTTGGGAAGGGAAAAACTGTTTTTT
NA	NA	TRBV12-3/TRBV12-4	TRBJ1-4	19	CANSSLIDWDRVTNEKLFF	TGTGCCAACAGTTCCCTAATCGACTGGGACCGGGTAACTAATGAAAAACTGTTTTTT
NA	NA	TRBV11-3	TRBJ2-3	13	CAIRKSQGDTWYF	TGTGCCATCAGAAAGAGCCAAGGTGATACGTGGTATTTT
TRBD1	NA	TRBV24-1	TRBJ2-3	16	CATSDQGQGRADTQYF	TGTGCCACCAGTGACCAGGGACAGGGGCGGGCAGATACGCAGTATTTT
TRBD1	many	TRBV12-3/TRBV12-4	TRBJ1-1	14	CASSFEGANTEAFF	TGTGCCAGCAGCTTTGAGGGGGCGAACACTGAAGCTTTCTTT
TRBD2	many	TRBV6-5	TRBJ2-2	16	CASSYRGGADTGELFF	TGTGCCAGCAGTTACCGGGGGGGCGCCGACACCGGGGAGCTGTTTTTT
TRBD2	once	TRBV11-3	TRBJ2-1	17	CDSSSESTSGSHNEHFF	TGTGACAGCAGCTCAGAGTCGACTAGCGGGAGCCACAATGAGCACTTCTTC
TRBD1	NA	TRBV11-2	TRBJ2-1	15	CANSQPGQGGNEQFF	TGTGCCAACAGCCAACCGGGACAGGGGGGAAATGAGCAGTTCTTC
TRBD2	NA	TRBV11-1	TRBJ2-1	16	CASRSALGGRGNEQFF	TGTGCCAGCAGGTCAGCATTAGGCGGGAGAGGCAATGAGCAGTTCTTC
NA	NA	TRBV20-1	TRBJ2-2	12	CNARSNTGELLF	TGCAATGCTAGATCGAACACCGGGGAGCTTCTTTTT
NA	NA	TRBV6-2/TRBV6-3	TRBJ2-7	16	CVSSYPGTPVRYEQYF	TGTGTAAGCAGTTATCCCGGGACACCGGTGCGGTACGAGCAGTACTTC
NA	NA	TRBV29-1	TRBJ1-1	14	CSIGPDGSRFEAFF	TGCAGCATTGGTCCCGATGGGTCAAGGTTTGAAGCTTTCTTT
NA	NA	TRBV6-5	TRBJ1-1	15	CASRLTGGYQAEALF	TGTGCCAGCAGGTTGACAGGCGGGTATCAGGCTGAAGCTTTGTTT
TRBD2	NA	TRBV6-5	TRBJ2-3	15	CASSRRGVPTDTQYF	TGTGCCAGCAGTCGGCGGGGGGTACCGACAGATACCCAGTATTTT
TRBD2	NA	TRBV11-2	TRBJ2-3	17	CASSYGLAGGRTDTQYF	TGTGCCAGCAGCTACGGACTAGCGGGAGGTCGCACAGATACACAGTATTTT
NA	few	TRBV6-1	TRBJ1-6	15	CASSLETATNSPLHF	TGTGCCAGCAGTCTCGAGACAGCTACTAATTCACCCCTCCACTTT
NA	NA	TRBV6-2/TRBV6-3	TRBJ2-1	16	CASNRRQRLDYNEQFF	TGTGCCAGCAATCGCCGACAGAGACTAGATTACAATGAGCAATTCTTC
TRBD1	NA	TRBV11-2	TRBJ2-7	14	CGSSWDSGGYEQYF	TGTGGCAGCAGTTGGGACAGCGGAGGATACGAGCAATACTTC
NA	NA	TRBV12-3/TRBV12-4	TRBJ2-2	15	CASSLGFVKTGELFF	TGTGCAAGCAGTTTGGGGTTCGTGAAAACCGGGGAGCTGTTTTTT
NA	NA	TRBV12-3/TRBV12-4	TRBJ1-3	14	CASDPRGGGKTIYF	TGTGCCAGCGACCCTCGGGGGGGCGGAAAGACCATATATTTT
NA	many	TRBV12-3/TRBV12-4	TRBJ1-1	12	CASSTRYTEAFF	TGTGCCAGCAGTACACGTTACACTGAAGCTTTCTTT
TRBD2	NA	TRBV11-2	TRBJ2-5	17	CASSHELAGSLQETQHF	TGTGCCAGCAGCCACGAACTAGCGGGGAGCCTGCAAGAGACCCAGCACTTC
NA	NA	TRBV11-2	TRBJ1-5	14	CASSLIPVGQPQRF	TGTGCCAGTAGCTTAATACCAGTTGGACAGCCCCAGCGGTTT
NA	NA	TRBV11-2	TRBJ2-2	16	CATSLILAAHTGEQFF	TGTGCCACCAGCTTAATATTGGCGGCGCACACCGGCGAGCAGTTTTTT
NA	NA	TRBV6-5	TRBJ2-7	17	CASSSFAGRTSSHEQYF	TGTGCTAGCAGTTCATTCGCAGGGAGAACTTCGTCCCACGAGCAGTACTTC
TRBD2	NA	TRBV20-1	TRBJ2-1	15	CNARSNGGGRGEQFF	TGCAATGCTAGAAGTAACGGGGGGGGTCGGGGTGAGCAGTTCTTC
NA	NA	TRBV6-2/TRBV6-3	TRBJ2-1	14	CASSRQSSYTERFF	TGTGCCAGCAGCCGCCAAAGCTCCTACACTGAGCGGTTCTTC
TRBD1	NA	TRBV25-1	TRBJ1-2	13	CASSVTGSGGYTF	TGTGCCAGCAGTGTGACAGGGAGTGGTGGCTACACCTTC
TRBD2	few	TRBV5-4	TRBJ2-7	16	CASSLSFTSGSNEQYF	TGTGCCAGCAGCTTGTCGTTTACTAGCGGGAGTAACGAGCAGTACTTC
NA	NA	TRBV11-2	TRBJ2-5	14	CVSSLGIIQETQYF	TGTGTCAGCAGCCTAGGGATAATCCAAGAGACCCAGTACTTC
NA	NA	TRBV6-5	TRBJ2-7	13	CANISGVSYEQYF	TGTGCCAACATCTCTGGGGTCAGCTACGAGCAGTATTTC
NA	NA	TRBV6-5	TRBJ1-1	13	CASSPTLQGVASF	TGTGCCAGCAGTCCCACTCTACAGGGTGTAGCTTCCTTT
NA	NA	TRBV29-1	TRBJ2-5	12	CSAVQGGETQYF	TGCAGCGCCGTACAGGGAGGGGAGACCCAATACTTC
NA	NA	TRBV11-2	TRBJ1-6	14	CASSIEASNPPLHF	TGTGCCAGCAGTATAGAAGCAAGTAATCCACCCCTCCACTTT
NA	few	TRBV6-5	TRBJ1-6	12	CANSGTRSPLHF	TGTGCCAACTCCGGGACACGTTCACCCCTCCACTTT
NA	NA	TRBV28	TRBJ2-7	15	CACSFVGGCGHEQYF	TGTGCCTGCAGTTTCGTTGGGGGATGCGGCCACGAGCAGTACTTC
NA	NA	TRBV11-2	TRBJ2-3	11	CASNLTDAQYF	TGTGCCAGTAACTTAACAGATGCTCAGTATTTT
NA	NA	TRBV29-1	TRBJ1-5	15	CNVSKNSGPNQPQHF	TGCAACGTTTCTAAGAACTCAGGGCCTAATCAGCCCCAGCATTTT
NA	many	TRBV28	TRBJ1-5	12	CASRMRDQPQHF	TGTGCCAGCAGGATGCGGGATCAGCCCCAGCATTTT
NA	many	TRBV12-3/TRBV12-4	TRBJ1-5	15	CASSRRGGSNQPQHF	TGTGCCAGCAGTCGCAGGGGTGGTAGCAATCAGCCCCAGCATTTT
NA	NA	TRBV28	TRBJ2-5	17	CASSLASTDQRKETQYF	TGTGCCAGCAGTTTAGCGTCGACAGACCAAAGGAAAGAGACCCAATACTTC
NA	few	TRBV5-1	TRBJ2-1	15	CASSSNLGAYNEQFF	TGCGCCAGCAGCTCGAACCTAGGAGCCTACAATGAGCAGTTCTTC
NA	once	TRBV11-3	TRBJ2-1	15	CASSVLELPRIEQFF	TGTGCCAGCAGCGTTTTGGAACTACCAAGAATTGAGCAGTTCTTC
TRBD1	many	TRBV6-2/TRBV6-3	TRBJ1-1	14	CASSYGQGNTEAFF	TGTGCCAGCAGTTACGGACAGGGGAACACTGAAGCTTTCTTT
NA	NA	TRBV28	TRBJ2-7	16	CASRPPSGGTYYEQYF	TGTGCCAGCAGACCACCTTCTGGGGGGACCTACTACGAGCAGTACTTC
NA	NA	TRBV6-6	TRBJ1-5	18	CASQSKDSRAYSHQPQHF	TGTGCCTCCCAGAGTAAGGACTCAAGGGCATATAGCCATCAACCCCAGCATTTT
NA	once	TRBV11-2	TRBJ2-5	15	CARSLSVRGQDTHNF	TGTGCCCGCAGCTTATCGGTACGGGGACAAGATACCCACAACTTC
TRBD2	NA	TRBV20-1	TRBJ2-7	13	CSAGGGRGGEQYF	TGCAGTGCTGGCGGGGGGCGAGGGGGCGAGCAGTACTTC
NA	NA	TRBV20-1	TRBJ2-7	12	CSVRYQGGEQYF	TGCAGTGTTAGGTACCAGGGAGGCGAACAGTACTTC
NA	NA	TRBV11-3	TRBJ2-3	10	CGNSGDTQYF	TGTGGCAACAGTGGAGATACGCAGTATTTT
NA	NA	TRBV11-3	TRBJ2-1	15	CASSLARSPYNEQFF	TGTGCCAGCAGCTTAGCACGGAGCCCCTACAATGAGCAGTTCTTC